A single sample is the source of the 22 T cell receptor beta chains below, sequenced in a study of blood T cell repertoires in COVID-19. Sequenced by immunoSEQ multiplex PCR; TCRdb stores in-frame clones only, minus some. Of about 280,000 clones listed, roughly 90% are singletons. Sequenced sample: PBMCs or T cells enriched from blood (not recorded which). The receptor source for this set is a man aged 35-49 years who had been exposed to COVID-19.

The chain carries TRBV5-1 and TRBJ2-2; perhaps TRBD2 as D (5 bases). In germline, CDR1 is SGHRS, CDR2 YFSETQ. V was cut by 4 bases and J by 6 bases, with 13 bases left in between. There are 14 residues in the CDR3. The CDR3 DNA follows: TGCGCCAGCAGCCTTTTGGCGGAGGCCGGGGAGCTGTTTTTT. Translation: CASSLLAEAGELFF. Variable domain in full (rest from reference TRBV5-1 and TRBJ2-2): KAGVTQTPRYLIKTRGQQVTLSCSPISGHRSVSWYQQTPGQGLQFLFEYFSETQRNKGNFPGRFSGRQFSNSRSEMNVSTLELGDSALYLCASSLLAEAGELFFGEGSRLTVL.

CDR3 bases: TGCGCCAGCAGCCCCTACGGTAATGCTAATGAAAAACTGTTTTTT. Translated, it gives CASSPYGNANEKLFF. This chain links TRBV4-1 with TRBJ1-4; D remains unclear. CDR3 length: 15 residues. V dropped 4 bases and J dropped 3 bases, with 12 bases sitting between them. In germline, CDR1 is MGHRA, CDR2 YSYEKL.

This chain joins TRBV5-1 and TRBJ2-3, with D hard to call. CDR3 size: 12 residues. V gave up 1 base and J gave up 4 bases, with 4 bases separating them. The germline V gene encodes CDR1 SGHRS and CDR2 YFSETQ. The chain's CDR3 is CASSLSSDTQYF. CDR3 coding DNA: TGCGCCAGCAGCTTGTCTTCAGATACGCAGTATTTT.

This clone was recorded a few times. The chain combines TRBV4-3 with TRBJ2-7; D ambiguous. The germline V gene has CDR1 LGHNA and CDR2 YSLEER. The germline V and J ends were trimmed by 3 bases and 0 bases, with 12 bases remaining between them. The CDR3 has 15 amino acids. CDR3 amino acids: CASSQENGFSYEQYF. The CDR3 DNA follows: TGCGCCAGCAGCCAGGAGAACGGTTTCTCCTACGAGCAGTACTTC.

The rearrangement joins TRBV7-9 to TRBJ2-1, with a possible D match to TRBD2 (6 bases). Germline CDR1 reads SEHNR; CDR2 reads FQNEAQ (reference sequence). The CDR3 loop spans 13 amino acids. The DNA of the CDR3 is TGTGCAAGCTCCCTAGCGTACCTCAATGAGCAGTTCTTC. It yields the protein CASSLAYLNEQFF.

The chain uses TRBV7-6 and TRBJ2-7; D is perhaps TRBD2 (5 bases). CDR3 length equals 17 residues. Between the trimmed V and J ends, which lost 0 bases and 2 bases, there was a span of 17 bases. CDR1 is SGHVS and CDR2 is FNYEAQ in the germline V gene. The CDR3 reads CASSLARVWLRTYEQYF. CDR3 DNA: TGTGCCAGCAGCTTAGCGCGGGTGTGGTTACGCACCTACGAGCAGTACTTC. Variable domain in full (rest from reference TRBV7-6 and TRBJ2-7): GAGVSQSPRYKVTKRGQDVALRCDPISGHVSLYWYRQALGQGPEFLTYFNYEAQQDKSGLPNDRFSAERPEGSISTLTIQRTEQRDSAMYRCASSLARVWLRTYEQYFGPGTRLTVT.

In DNA form, the CDR3 reads TGTGCCAGCAGACCGACAGGCGACTATGGCTACACCTTC. It translates to CASRPTGDYGYTF. This rearrangement joins TRBV27 to TRBJ1-2, with a weak D call TRBD1 (6 bases). CDR1 and CDR2 from the germline V gene are MNHEY and SMNVEV (reference sequence). The germline V and J ends were trimmed by 6 bases and 3 bases, with 11 bases remaining between them. The CDR3 runs 13 residues.

The chain uses TRBV4-3 and TRBJ2-6, with 11 bases identical to TRBD1. The CDR3 has 16 residues. Germline CDR1 LGHNA, CDR2 YSLEER. V dropped 3 bases and J dropped 3; count of bases not matched to a gene: 1. CDR3 in DNA: TGCGCCAGCAGCCAGGACAGGGGGCTTGGGGCCAACGTCCTGACTTTC. Residues: CASSQDRGLGANVLTF.

This clone was counted only a few times. The chain employs TRBV7-9 and TRBJ1-1; possible D gene TRBD1, 6 bases. The germline V gene has CDR1 SEHNR and CDR2 FQNEAQ (reference sequence). This CDR3 has 15 amino acids. V was cut by 1 base and J by 5 bases, with 14 bases left in between. The CDR3 spells CASSLDGRGSTEAFF. CDR3 sequence (DNA): TGTGCCAGCAGCTTAGACGGGAGGGGGAGTACTGAAGCTTTCTTT.

The rearrangement joins TRBV27 to TRBJ1-3; TRBD1 is a possible D gene (5 bases). Looked up from germline, CDR1 is MNHEY and CDR2 is SMNVEV (reference sequence). The CDR3 runs 15 residues. V shed 5 bases and J shed 4 bases, with 15 bases lying between them. CDR3 in DNA: TGTGCCAGCAGTCGGACATCCAGTGGGGGAAACACCATATATTTT. Translating gives CASSRTSSGGNTIYF.

The chain joins TRBV27 to TRBJ1-2, with D uncertain. Trimming cost V 3 bases and J 5 bases, with 10 bases left between them. Germline V gene sequence: CDR1 MNHEY, CDR2 SMNVEV (reference sequence). The CDR3 runs 13 residues. The CDR3 sequence: CASSFENSYGYTF. CDR3 in DNA: TGTGCCAGCAGTTTCGAGAACAGTTATGGCTACACCTTC.

The chain couples TRBV18 to TRBJ2-3, with a tentative D call TRBD1 (6 bases). The V gene lost 3 bases and the J gene lost 2 bases, with 9 bases spanning the gap. Germline assignment: CDR1 KGHSH and CDR2 LQKENI. This CDR3 spans 14 amino acids. The CDR3 is CASSPWTDTDTQYF. As DNA, the CDR3 is TGTGCCAGCTCACCCTGGACAGACACAGATACGCAGTATTTT. Drawing the rest from reference TRBV18 and TRBJ2-3, the complete variable domain is NAGVMQNPRHLVRRRGQEARLRCSPMKGHSHVYWYRQLPEEGLKFMVYLQKENIIDESGMPKERFSAEFPKEGPSILRIQQVVRGDSAAYFCASSPWTDTDTQYFGPGTRLTVL.

The chain joins TRBV7-9 to TRBJ1-6; D is unresolved. V was clipped by 5 bases and J by 9 bases, with 8 bases between them. Germline V lookup: CDR1 SEHNR, CDR2 FQNEAQ (reference sequence). The CDR3 sequence is 12 residues long. The CDR3 nucleotides read TGTGCCAGCAGCCCTACAGTTTCACCCCTCCACTTT. This gives the protein CASSPTVSPLHF.

The chain carries TRBV7-9 and TRBJ2-2, with TRBD2 matching over 13 bases. CDR3 size: 18 residues. Trimming at V came to 5 bases and at J to 6 bases, leaving 12 bases not matched to a gene. Germline V CDR1 and CDR2: SEHNR, FQNEAQ (reference sequence). As DNA, the CDR3 is TGTGCCAGCAGCCCAAACGGACTAGCGGGAGTTGAGGCCGGGGAGCTGTTTTTT. Its protein product is CASSPNGLAGVEAGELFF.

In regard to this clone: Mismatch with germline at one junction end may stem from a read error. The chain is built from TRBV19 and TRBJ2-1; the match to TRBD2 covers 11 bases. The CDR3 length is 12 residues. Germline lookup yields CDR1 LNHDA and CDR2 SQIVND (reference sequence). Written as DNA, the CDR3 is TGTGCCAGTACCCTGGAGGGGGGACTAGCGGTCTTC. Amino acid sequence: CASTLEGGLAVF.

The genes are TRBV7-2 and TRBJ2-2, with a possible D match to TRBD2 (6 bases). The CDR3 is 16 residues long. Trimming stripped 6 bases from V and 0 bases from J, with 14 bases between. Germline V CDR1 and CDR2: SGHTA, FQGNSA. This chain's CDR3 is CASRKEAGPNTGELFF. The CDR3 region has the DNA TGTGCCAGCAGAAAAGAGGCGGGACCGAACACCGGGGAGCTGTTTTTT.

The rearrangement uses TRBV6-1 and TRBJ2-3, with 11 bases fitting TRBD1. The CDR3 is 15 amino acids. Germline CDR1 and CDR2: MNHNS and SASEGT. Losses at the gene ends were 3 bases for V and 4 bases for J; bases not matched to a gene: 3. The CDR3 loop reads CASSDRTGGADTQYF. The CDR3 coding sequence is TGTGCCAGCAGTGACAGGACAGGGGGCGCAGATACGCAGTATTTT.

V usage is TRBV28 and J usage is TRBJ1-4; no firm D call. The CDR3 loop spans 15 amino acids. Deletions cut 6 bases from V and 0 bases from J, with 11 bases between. Germline V CDR1 and CDR2: MDHEN, SYDVKM. The CDR3 nucleotides are TGTGCCAGCAGGGAACAGTATACAACTAATGAAAAACTGTTTTTT. Residues: CASREQYTTNEKLFF.

The count of this clone is one. The rearrangement joins TRBV30 to TRBJ1-1, with D possibly matching TRBD1 (6 bases). With 1 base removed from V and 5 bases from J, the gap between germline ends came to 11 bases. This CDR3 is 13 amino acids long. The germline CDR1 and CDR2 sequences are GTSNPN and SVGIG (reference sequence). The CDR3 loop reads CAWSGGRGTEAFF. In nucleotides, the CDR3 is TGTGCCTGGAGTGGGGGGCGCGGGACTGAAGCTTTCTTT.

V is TRBV28 and J is TRBJ1-6; TRBD1 aligns across 10 bases. V trimming: 8 bases; J trimming: 8 bases; junction bases outside the gene matches: 9. There are 15 residues in the CDR3. Germline lookup yields CDR1 MDHEN and CDR2 SYDVKM. The CDR3 spells CASFDSGTGDSPLHF. CDR3 in DNA: TGTGCCAGCTTCGATTCCGGGACAGGGGATTCACCCCTCCACTTT.

V usage is TRBV11-2 and J usage is TRBJ1-5; D perhaps matches TRBD1 (6 bases). V was cut by 2 bases and J by 3 bases, with 11 bases left in between. The CDR3 covers 15 residues. CDR1 is SGHAT, CDR2 FQNNGV, per germline. In DNA, the CDR3 is TGTGCCAGCAGCTTAAGGTCAGGGGACAATCAGCCCCAGCATTTT. Amino acid sequence: CASSLRSGDNQPQHF.

The gene calls are TRBV7-6 and TRBJ2-3, with 7 nucleotides matching TRBD2. Trimming removed 4 bases from V and 1 base from J; junction bases left unmatched: 5. Germline V gene sequence: CDR1 SGHVS, CDR2 FNYEAQ. This CDR3 has 15 amino acids. The CDR3 is CASSSGGIGTDTQYF. DNA of the CDR3: TGTGCCAGCAGCTCCGGGGGGATAGGCACAGATACGCAGTATTTT. Full variable domain (rest looked up from reference TRBV7-6 and TRBJ2-3): GAGVSQSPRYKVTKRGQDVALRCDPISGHVSLYWYRQALGQGPEFLTYFNYEAQQDKSGLPNDRFSAERPEGSISTLTIQRTEQRDSAMYRCASSSGGIGTDTQYFGPGTRLTVL.